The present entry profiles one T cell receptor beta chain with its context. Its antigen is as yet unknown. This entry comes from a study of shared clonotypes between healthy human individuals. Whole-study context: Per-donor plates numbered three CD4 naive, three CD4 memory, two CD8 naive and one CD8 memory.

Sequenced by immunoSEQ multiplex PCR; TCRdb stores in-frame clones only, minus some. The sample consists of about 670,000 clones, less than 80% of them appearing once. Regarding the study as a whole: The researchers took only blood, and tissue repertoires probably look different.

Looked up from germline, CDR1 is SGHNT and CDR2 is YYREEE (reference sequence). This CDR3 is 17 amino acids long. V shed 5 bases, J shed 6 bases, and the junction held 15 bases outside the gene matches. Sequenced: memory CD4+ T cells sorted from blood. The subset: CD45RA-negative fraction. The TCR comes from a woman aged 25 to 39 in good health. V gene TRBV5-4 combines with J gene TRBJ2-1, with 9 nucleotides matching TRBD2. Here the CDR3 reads CASRMRAGGPSVNEQFF. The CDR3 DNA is TGTGCCAGCAGGATGAGGGCGGGAGGGCCTTCAGTCAATGAGCAGTTCTTC.